These T cell receptor beta chains were read from a single sample in a study of shared clonotypes between healthy human individuals. Clones were read by immunoSEQ multiplex PCR, and TCRdb kept only the in-frame ones, dropping some. The table has about 980,000 clones, approximately 80% seen once. Sequencing was performed on memory CD4+ T cells sorted from blood. All receptors come from a man aged 18 to 30 in good health. Both conserved end residues are part of each CDR3. A D gene is named only where the DNA matches it firmly. Clone size appears in some rows only: once, few, many, or a class for an expanded clone.

J gene	V gene	clone size	D gene	CDR3 protein	CDR3 DNA
TRBJ2-3	TRBV9	NA	NA	CASSVGTGSDTQYF	TGTGCCAGCAGCGTAGGGACGGGTTCAGATACGCAGTATTTT
TRBJ2-3	TRBV6-4	few	TRBD2	CASRPSGSTDTQYF	TGTGCCAGCAGGCCTAGCGGGAGCACAGATACGCAGTATTTT
TRBJ1-3	TRBV19	NA	NA	CASSGGGTGNTIYF	TGTGCCAGTAGCGGAGGAGGGACTGGAAACACCATATATTTT
TRBJ2-7	TRBV7-2	NA	TRBD2	CASSLSGNPEYEQYF	TGTGCCAGCAGTCTCAGCGGGAACCCGGAGTACGAGCAGTACTTC
TRBJ1-5	TRBV6-5	NA	NA	CASSYSGRGEQPQHF	TGTGCCAGCAGTTACTCGGGCAGGGGTGAGCAGCCCCAGCATTTT
TRBJ1-5	TRBV6-1	few	NA	CASSDNSNQPQHF	TGTGCCAGCAGTGACAATAGCAATCAGCCCCAGCATTTT
TRBJ1-2	TRBV10-3	NA	NA	CAISAANYGYTF	TGTGCCATCAGTGCAGCTAACTATGGCTACACCTTC
TRBJ2-5	TRBV13	NA	NA	CASSILQVTQYF	TGTGCCAGCAGCATCCTCCAAGTGACCCAGTACTTC
TRBJ1-2	TRBV19	once	TRBD1	CASSPRGAGYTF	TGTGCCAGTAGCCCCAGGGGGGCTGGCTACACCTTC
TRBJ1-4	TRBV7-9	NA	NA	CASSLGTANEKLFF	TGTGCCAGCAGCTTAGGAACGGCTAATGAAAAACTGTTTTTT
TRBJ1-2	TRBV6-5	few	TRBD1	CASRRGTGNYGYTF	TGTGCCAGCAGACGAGGGACAGGAAACTATGGCTACACCTTC
TRBJ2-3	TRBV5-1	once	TRBD2	CASSFIAGGLTDTQYF	TGCGCCAGCAGCTTTATAGCGGGAGGGCTCACAGATACGCAGTATTTT
TRBJ2-5	TRBV11-2	few	NA	CASSTKSGVPETQYF	TGTGCCAGCAGCACCAAAAGCGGAGTGCCAGAGACCCAGTACTTC
TRBJ2-7	TRBV28	NA	NA	CASATHGQNYEQYF	TGTGCCAGCGCCACGCACGGGCAGAACTACGAGCAGTACTTC
TRBJ1-5	TRBV6-1	NA	NA	CASSESSLPRGPQHF	TGTGCCAGCAGTGAGTCCTCCCTGCCGAGGGGGCCCCAGCATTTT
TRBJ1-3	TRBV9	NA	NA	CASSVGMSSGNTIYF	TGTGCCAGCAGCGTAGGGATGAGCTCTGGAAACACCATATATTTT
TRBJ2-2	TRBV7-3	NA	NA	CASSPDTGELFF	TGTGCCAGCAGCCCTGACACCGGGGAGCTGTTTTTT
TRBJ2-5	TRBV9	few	NA	CASSVGTAQETQYF	TGTGCCAGCAGCGTAGGGACAGCACAAGAGACCCAGTACTTC
TRBJ1-2	TRBV2	few	TRBD1	CASRTGTGGAGYGYTF	TGTGCCAGCAGAACCGGGACAGGGGGCGCTGGATATGGCTACACCTTC
TRBJ1-1	TRBV7-9	NA	NA	CASSFAGVTEAFF	TGTGCCAGCAGCTTCGCAGGGGTCACTGAAGCTTTCTTT
TRBJ2-3	TRBV10-1	NA	TRBD2	CASLTIDSGSPGTDTQYF	TGCGCCAGCTTGACTATAGATAGCGGGAGTCCGGGCACAGATACGCAGTATTTT
TRBJ2-1	TRBV29-1	NA	TRBD2	CSGTSGSNEQFF	TGCAGCGGTACTAGCGGGAGCAATGAGCAGTTCTTC
TRBJ2-5	TRBV7-2	NA	TRBD1	CASSFSGGIGETQYF	TGTGCCAGCAGCTTTTCAGGGGGTATCGGAGAGACCCAGTACTTC
TRBJ1-5	TRBV27	NA	TRBD1	CASSRGQGALGYQPQHF	TGTGCCAGCAGTAGGGGACAGGGGGCGCTTGGTTATCAGCCCCAGCATTTT
TRBJ1-4	TRBV18	NA	NA	CASSRQTLSIAINEKLFF	TGTGCCAGCTCACGACAGACTCTCAGCATCGCAATTAATGAAAAACTGTTTTTT
TRBJ2-2	TRBV6-1	NA	NA	CASSVGSGELFF	TGTGCCAGCAGTGTGGGGTCCGGGGAGCTGTTTTTT
TRBJ1-6	TRBV30	NA	TRBD1	CASDRGYNSPLHF	TGTGCCTCCGACAGGGGTTATAATTCACCCCTCCACTTT
TRBJ1-5	TRBV18	NA	NA	CASSPDFYSNQPQHF	TGTGCCAGCTCACCAGATTTCTATAGCAATCAGCCCCAGCATTTT
TRBJ2-5	TRBV10-1	few	NA	CASNLRQLRQETQYF	TGCGCCAGCAACCTCAGACAGTTACGACAAGAGACCCAGTACTTC
TRBJ1-3	TRBV9	few	NA	CASSVTDTGNTIYF	TGTGCCAGCAGTGTTACGGACACCGGGAACACCATATATTTT
TRBJ1-3	TRBV5-1	NA	NA	CASSERAGGSGNTIYF	TGCGCCAGCAGCGAGAGGGCCGGGGGTTCTGGAAACACCATATATTTT
TRBJ2-3	TRBV28	NA	NA	CASNLGGIKSTDTQYF	TGTGCCAGCAACCTAGGAGGAATAAAGAGCACAGATACGCAGTATTTT
TRBJ1-2	TRBV5-1	NA	NA	CASSARPGVYYGYTF	TGCGCCAGCAGCGCACGTCCAGGGGTATACTATGGCTACACCTTC
TRBJ1-2	TRBV28	NA	TRBD1	CASGQGNYGYTF	TGTGCCAGCGGACAGGGTAACTATGGCTACACCTTC
TRBJ2-2	TRBV5-1	NA	NA	CASSQLPSTNTGELFF	TGCGCCAGCAGCCAACTCCCTAGCACGAACACCGGGGAGCTGTTTTTT
TRBJ2-5	TRBV7-6	few	TRBD2	CASSPRTSGSSSETQYF	TGTGCCAGCAGCCCGCGGACTAGCGGGAGCTCGTCGGAGACCCAGTACTTC
TRBJ2-7	TRBV10-1	NA	NA	CASSESLSIEQYF	TGCGCCAGCAGTGAGTCCCTGAGTATTGAGCAGTACTTC
TRBJ2-7	TRBV10-2	NA	TRBD2	CAISPTSAYEQYF	TGCGCCATCTCTCCCACTAGCGCCTACGAGCAGTACTTC
TRBJ2-7	TRBV7-9	NA	NA	CASSSAYVGEQYF	TGTGCCAGCAGCTCAGCCTATGTCGGCGAGCAGTACTTC
TRBJ1-1	TRBV28	NA	TRBD1	CASSWRQGAVTFF	TGTGCCAGCAGTTGGCGGCAGGGGGCAGTGACTTTCTTT
TRBJ1-6	TRBV5-4	NA	TRBD1	CASSVTGANSPLHF	TGTGCCAGCAGCGTGACAGGGGCGAATTCACCCCTCCACTTT
TRBJ1-1	TRBV11-3	NA	NA	CASSRRGGTEAFF	TGTGCCAGCAGCCGTAGAGGAGGGACTGAAGCTTTCTTT
TRBJ2-5	TRBV7-2	NA	NA	CASSLEWTKGTQYF	TGTGCCAGCAGCTTAGAGTGGACCAAGGGGACCCAGTACTTC
TRBJ1-1	TRBV18	NA	NA	CASSPLTGTEAFF	TGTGCCAGCTCACCTCTTACAGGGACTGAAGCTTTCTTT
TRBJ2-5	TRBV28	NA	TRBD2	CAGKSGGAGETQYF	TGTGCCGGAAAGAGCGGGGGGGCCGGAGAGACCCAGTACTTC
TRBJ1-5	TRBV4-1	NA	TRBD1	CASSPGREGAFSDQPQHF	TGCGCCAGCAGCCCCGGCAGAGAGGGGGCATTTTCGGATCAGCCCCAGCATTTT